The 25 T cell receptor beta chains presented below share a single source sample, sequenced in a study of cytomegalovirus exposure and HLA in healthy donors. The PCR was carried out with 60 Vbeta primers and 13 Jbeta primers. Produced via immunoSEQ multiplex PCR; TCRdb's table is partial and in-frame only. The sample has about 130,000 clones, under 85% seen once. Sample: PBMCs. The source of these receptors is a boy between 10 and 17 years old in good health and CMV-seronegative.

The rearrangement joins TRBV4-2 to TRBJ1-1; D is uncertain. Germline CDR1 LGHNA, CDR2 YNFKEQ. Trimming shortened V by 1 base and J by 3 bases, and 15 bases separated the two germline ends. This CDR3 has 16 residues. The CDR3 bases are TGTGCCAGCAGCCAAGGTGGGGTTATGGGAGACACTGAAGCTTTCTTT. Protein: CASSQGGVMGDTEAFF.

This rearrangement joins TRBV29-1 to TRBJ2-1; TRBD1 is a possible D gene (6 bases). Per germline, CDR1 SQVTM and CDR2 ANQGSEA. Trimming pared 7 bases from V and 5 bases from J, leaving 15 bases between. The CDR3 totals 13 residues. CDR3: CSDRTETDNEQFF. The CDR3 DNA follows: TGCAGCGACCGGACAGAAACTGACAATGAGCAGTTCTTC.

The CDR3 loop reads CASSPRDRGNTEAFF. The CDR3, as DNA: TGTGCCAGCAGTCCCCGGGACAGGGGGAACACTGAAGCTTTCTTT. The genes are TRBV7-2 and TRBJ1-1, with 10 bases aligning to TRBD1. The CDR3 loop spans 15 amino acids. Germline CDR1 SGHTA, CDR2 FQGNSA. V trimming: 6 bases; J trimming: 1 base; junction bases outside the gene matches: 5.

The CDR3: CASVRLAGERDTQYF. For the CDR3, the DNA is TGTGCCAGCGTTCGACTAGCGGGGGAGAGGGATACGCAGTATTTT. The rearrangement uses TRBV6-1 and TRBJ2-3, with 12 nucleotides matching TRBD2. The V segment lost 8 bases and the J segment 6 bases; nucleotides outside the gene matches: 9. Germline CDR1 is MNHNS and CDR2 is SASEGT. This CDR3 has 15 residues.

The chain recombines TRBV5-1 with TRBJ2-7, with D perhaps matching TRBD1 (6 bases). This CDR3 spans 15 amino acids. V was pared by 3 bases and J by 1 base, with 14 bases between. Per germline, CDR1 SGHRS and CDR2 YFSETQ. The CDR3, as DNA: TGCGCCAGCAGCTCTACAGGGATTTATTCCTACGAGCAGTACTTC. Its protein product is CASSSTGIYSYEQYF.

This chain links TRBV6-5 with TRBJ1-1; TRBD1 is a possible D gene (5 bases). Trimming took 8 bases from V and 3 from J, leaving 16 bases between them. The germline V gene has CDR1 MNHEY and CDR2 SVGAGI. The CDR3 extends over 14 amino acids. CDR3 amino acids: CASRSLQEYTEAFF. CDR3 nucleotide sequence: TGTGCCAGCCGCTCCCTACAGGAGTACACTGAAGCTTTCTTT.

J is TRBJ2-1 and V is TRBV6-5, with D maybe TRBD1 (6 bases). V dropped 5 bases and J dropped 7 bases, with 9 bases sitting between them. Germline CDR1 is MNHEY and CDR2 is SVGAGI. The CDR3 is made up of 12 amino acids. The chain's CDR3 is CASSTQGNEQFF. CDR3 nucleotides: TGTGCCAGCAGTACACAGGGTAATGAGCAGTTCTTC.

The genes are TRBV4-2 and TRBJ1-4; 9 bases agree with TRBD1. V was clipped by 0 bases and J by 3 bases; unmatched bases: 2. Germline V CDR1 and CDR2: LGHNA, YNFKEQ. The CDR3 length is 16 residues. The CDR3 loop reads CASSQEQGASNEKLFF. In DNA, the CDR3 is TGTGCCAGCAGCCAAGAACAGGGGGCTTCTAATGAAAAACTGTTTTTT.

The rearrangement uses TRBV13 and TRBJ2-3; D perhaps matches TRBD1 (5 bases). V gave up 5 bases and J gave up 0 bases, with 15 bases separating them. This CDR3 comprises 16 residues. Germline loops: CDR1 PRHDT, CDR2 FYEKMQ (reference sequence). The DNA for the CDR3 is TGTGCCAGCAGCCCTCCTGGGGCCGGTAGCACAGATACGCAGTATTTT. Amino acids: CASSPPGAGSTDTQYF.

The chain combines TRBV5-5 with TRBJ2-2; 10 bases are shared with TRBD2. Trimming cost V 1 base and J 6 bases; bases outside gene matches: 3. CDR3 size: 15 residues. CDR1 and CDR2 from the germline V gene are SGHKS and YYEKEE (reference sequence). The CDR3 region is CASSLSSGSPGELFF. The CDR3 DNA is TGTGCCAGCAGCTTGTCTAGCGGGAGTCCCGGGGAGCTGTTTTTT.

The chain has TRBV2 and TRBJ1-1; TRBD1 matches 10 bases. The germline CDR1 and CDR2 sequences are SNHLY and FYNNEI. This CDR3 region has 16 residues. Unmatched junction bases numbered 7, after V lost 6 bases and J lost 0 bases. The CDR3 coding sequence is TGTGCCAGCAGGGGGACAGGGGCGGTCATGAACACTGAAGCTTTCTTT. Translation: CASRGTGAVMNTEAFF.

This clone was counted a single time. The V and J genes are TRBV14 and TRBJ1-4; D is perhaps TRBD1 (5 bases). The CDR3 is 13 amino acids. From germline, CDR1 is SGHDN and CDR2 FVKESK. Deletions cut 3 bases from V and 10 bases from J, with 12 bases between. CDR3 sequence reads: CASSHAPGGKLFF. In DNA form, the CDR3 reads TGTGCCAGCAGCCACGCCCCGGGGGGAAAACTGTTTTTT. Full variable domain (rest looked up from reference TRBV14 and TRBJ1-4): EAGVTQFPSHSVIEKGQTVTLRCDPISGHDNLYWYRRVMGKEIKFLLHFVKESKQDESGMPNNRFLAERTGGTYSTLKVQPAELEDSGVYFCASSHAPGGKLFFGSGTQLSVL.

The chain has TRBV5-4 and TRBJ1-4; D is perhaps TRBD1 (6 bases). This CDR3 has 15 residues. Germline CDR1 SGHNT, CDR2 YYREEE (reference sequence). V was cut by 7 bases and J by 5 bases, with 18 bases left in between. The chain's CDR3 is CASQGSAGENEKLFF. The CDR3 region has the DNA TGTGCCAGCCAGGGGTCAGCAGGCGAGAATGAAAAACTGTTTTTT.

Only a few counts were recorded for this clone. This chain joins TRBV5-6 and TRBJ1-5; 8 bases agree with TRBD1. Germline trimming cut 4 bases from V and 2 bases from J; bases unmatched to any gene: 8. CDR1 and CDR2 (germline): SGHDT, YYEEEE. This CDR3 is built from 16 residues. The CDR3 loop is CASSRMQGAGNQPQHF. CDR3 in DNA: TGTGCCAGCAGCCGGATGCAGGGGGCCGGCAATCAGCCCCAGCATTTT.

The chain is built from TRBV19 and TRBJ2-1; 7 bases match TRBD1. This CDR3 is 14 amino acids long. Germline trimming cut 7 bases from V and 5 bases from J; bases unmatched to any gene: 8. Germline assignment: CDR1 LNHDA and CDR2 SQIVND (reference sequence). CDR3 in DNA: TGTGCCAGTAAGCCGGGACAGCATAACAATGAGCAGTTCTTC. It specifies CASKPGQHNNEQFF.

J is TRBJ2-1 and V is TRBV4-1, with 9 bases lining up with TRBD2. V shed 3 bases, J shed 4 bases, and the junction held 7 bases outside the gene matches. This CDR3 has 16 amino acids. Germline V lookup: CDR1 MGHRA, CDR2 YSYEKL. DNA for the CDR3: TGCGCCAGCAGCCAGGGACCTAGCGGGAATTACAATGAGCAGTTCTTC. It codes for CASSQGPSGNYNEQFF.

This chain connects TRBV7-9 to TRBJ2-1; 10 nucleotides line up with TRBD2. The V gene end was trimmed by 4 bases and the J gene end by 12 bases; junction bases not matched to a gene: 0. This CDR3 comprises 11 residues. Looked up from germline, CDR1 is SEHNR and CDR2 is FQNEAQ (reference sequence). CDR3 sequence: CASSSSGGQFF. The CDR3 nucleotides are TGTGCCAGCAGCTCTAGCGGGGGGCAGTTCTTC. The variable domain in full, completed from reference TRBV7-9 and TRBJ2-1, reads DTGVSQNPRHKITKRGQNVTFRCDPISEHNRLYWYRQTLGQGPEFLTYFQNEAQLEKSRLLSDRFSAERPKGSFSTLEIQRTEQGDSAMYLCASSSSGGQFFGPGTRLTVL.

The chain employs TRBV7-3 and TRBJ1-1; TRBD1 is a possible D gene (5 bases). CDR1 SGHTA and CDR2 FQGTGA come from the germline V gene. Trimming took off 5 bases at V and 2 bases at J, with 15 bases between the two ends. This CDR3 region has 15 residues. CDR3 DNA sequence: TGTGCCAGCAGCCGATCCGGGACTTCCAACACTGAAGCTTTCTTT. Amino acids: CASSRSGTSNTEAFF.

V and J are TRBV9 and TRBJ2-1; a weak D match, TRBD2 (7 bases). Germline V gene lookup returns CDR1 SGDLS and CDR2 YYNGEE. The ends were cut back, 5 bases at V and 3 bases at J, with 15 bases in the middle. The CDR3 contains 15 residues. The CDR3 coding sequence is TGTGCCAGCAGTCTAGGGGGGAGGGACTACAATGAGCAGTTCTTC. Translated: CASSLGGRDYNEQFF. The full variable domain, in which reference TRBV9 and TRBJ2-1 provide the parts outside the CDR3, is DSGVTQTPKHLITATGQRVTLRCSPRSGDLSVYWYQQSLDQGLQFLIQYYNGEERAKGNILERFSAQQFPDLHSELNLSSLELGDSALYFCASSLGGRDYNEQFFGPGTRLTVL.

This clone was counted between two and nine times. This chain uses TRBV5-1 with TRBJ2-7, with D hard to call. In germline, CDR1 is SGHRS, CDR2 YFSETQ. Trimming cost V 2 bases and J 1 base, with 7 bases left between them. CDR3 length: 13 amino acids. The CDR3 bases are TGCGCCAGCAGCTTAGAGGCTTCCTACGAGCAGTACTTC. Residues: CASSLEASYEQYF.

The chain joins TRBV30 to TRBJ1-2; no firm D call. V lost 0 bases, J lost 11 bases, and 10 bases lay in between. The CDR3 sequence is 11 residues long. The germline CDR1 and CDR2 sequences are GTSNPN and SVGIG (reference sequence). The CDR3, as DNA: TGTGCCTGGAGTGTAGGAGTTGGTTACACCTTC. As protein: CAWSVGVGYTF.

The chain links TRBV29-1 to TRBJ1-2; D not certain. V lost 8 bases to trimming and J lost 0 bases, with 13 bases between them. Per the germline V gene, CDR1 is SQVTM and CDR2 is ANQGSEA. The CDR3 has 13 residues. The CDR3 protein is CSLPMGANYGYTF. CDR3 in DNA: TGCAGCCTGCCCATGGGAGCTAACTATGGCTACACCTTC. The whole variable domain, remainder taken from reference TRBV29-1 and TRBJ1-2, is SAVISQKPSRDICQRGTSLTIQCQVDSQVTMMFWYRQQPGQSLTLIATANQGSEATYESGFVIDKFPISRPNLTFSTLTVSNMSPEDSSIYLCSLPMGANYGYTFGSGTRLTVV.

The rearrangement links TRBV5-1 to TRBJ1-2; TRBD1 matches 7 bases. J lost 3 bases, V lost 4 bases, and 3 bases had no gene match. This CDR3 contains 13 residues. Germline CDR1 reads SGHRS; CDR2 reads YFSETQ. The CDR3 reads CASSPQGDYGYTF. The CDR3 DNA is TGCGCCAGCAGCCCTCAGGGGGACTATGGCTACACCTTC.

The rearrangement links TRBV5-4 to TRBJ1-4; D possibly corresponds to TRBD1 (6 bases). Germline V gives CDR1 SGHNT, CDR2 YYREEE (reference sequence). Trimming removed 4 bases at V and 5 bases at J, with 12 bases between. The CDR3 totals 14 residues. The CDR3 nucleotides read TGTGCCAGCAGCACCCGTCAGGGGAATGAAAAACTGTTTTTT. It translates to CASSTRQGNEKLFF.

The genes are TRBV19 and TRBJ2-1, with TRBD1 identical over 9 bases. This CDR3 is built from 16 residues. Per germline, CDR1 LNHDA and CDR2 SQIVND (reference sequence). J was trimmed by 0 bases and V by 5 bases; bases with no gene match: 5. CDR3 coding DNA: TGTGCCAGTAGTGAACAGGGGGCCAGCTCCTACAATGAGCAGTTCTTC. It encodes CASSEQGASSYNEQFF.